Described below is a single T cell receptor beta chain sequence and its context. As yet, its antigen is unknown. The sample is drawn from a study of HIV-infected patients and healthy controls. Broader study findings: HIV-infected patients and controls differed significantly in mean usage of eight alpha and eight beta V genes. HLA types of the donors remained undetermined. About 13 weeks of therapy was arguably too brief to observe immune reconstitution in treated samples.

Follow-up blood was drawn about 14 weeks, roughly three months, after antiretroviral therapy began. All unsorted peripheral T cells were captured because whole blood was used without fractionation. Alpha and beta constant-region primers primed reverse transcription of around 500 ng RNA. Separate chain-specific third strand synthesis with multiplexing indices produced the alpha and beta libraries. Two random hexamers, added before amplification and joined, formed each molecule's 12-nucleotide barcode. From the 5' RACE reads, TCRdb called clonotypes with MiXCR, one entry per CDR3 protein. The sample consists of roughly 3,900 distinct CDR3 sequences, roughly 8.5% of them appearing once. The V segment lost 2 bases and the J segment 0 bases; nucleotides outside the gene matches: 4. Germline CDR1 and CDR2: MNHNS and SASEGT. CDR3 length equals 17 residues.

The chain recombines TRBV6-1 with TRBJ2-6; 7 bases fit TRBD1. The source is an adult with HIV infection. Here the sequenced sample was blood, taken during antiretroviral therapy. The CDR3 DNA reads TGTGCCAGCAGTGAACGGGACAGACCCTCTGGGGCCAACGTCCTGACTTTC. Translating gives CASSERDRPSGANVLTF.